These 25 T cell receptor beta chains originate from one sample sequenced in a study of blood T cell repertoires in COVID-19. Generated by immunoSEQ multiplex PCR, the TCRdb table keeps only in-frame clones and is missing some. The table has more than 40,000 clones, approximately 84% seen once. Sequencing input: peripheral blood. The source of these receptors is a middle-aged man with active COVID-19.

The chain is built from TRBV5-1 and TRBJ1-6; D is unclear. This CDR3 has 15 residues. Germline CDR1 SGHRS, CDR2 YFSETQ. V lost 0 bases to trimming and J lost 11 bases, with 15 bases between them. The DNA for the CDR3 is TGCGCCAGCAGCTTGGCCGGCGGCTCTGTGGCACCCCTCCACTTT. Encoded protein: CASSLAGGSVAPLHF.

The chain uses TRBV12-3 or TRBV12-4 and TRBJ2-2; no clear D. The V end was cut by 3 bases, the J end by 7 bases, with 6 bases between. The CDR3 is made up of 12 amino acids. The CDR3 region is CASSLGSGELFF. In DNA form, the CDR3 reads TGTGCCAGCAGTTTGGGCAGCGGGGAGCTGTTTTTT.

The V gene is TRBV25-1, the J gene TRBJ2-1; D is undetermined. This CDR3 contains 16 residues. Germline V gene sequence: CDR1 MGHDK, CDR2 SYGVNS. The ends were cut back, 2 bases at V and 3 bases at J, with 14 bases in the middle. For the CDR3, the DNA is TGTGCCAGCAGTGAACCCGCAGGTACCTACTACAATGAGCAGTTCTTC. This gives the protein CASSEPAGTYYNEQFF.

In DNA, the CDR3 is TGTGCCAGCAGTTACTCGAACCCTAGCGGAGAGCAGTTCTTC. Its protein is CASSYSNPSGEQFF. V is TRBV6-5 and J is TRBJ2-1; 7 bases align to TRBD2. The junction had 6 bases not matched to a gene; V was cut back by 0 bases and J by 10 bases. Germline-derived CDR1 and CDR2 are MNHEY and SVGAGI. The CDR3 is made up of 14 amino acids.

The V call is TRBV6-6, the J call TRBJ2-7; the match to TRBD1 covers 9 bases. The V gene end was trimmed by 6 bases and the J gene end by 2 bases; junction bases not matched to a gene: 8. The CDR3 spans 15 residues. CDR1 and CDR2 (germline): MNHNY, SVGAGI (reference sequence). The chain's CDR3 is CASRHGTGPPYEQYF. CDR3 coding DNA: TGTGCCAGCAGGCACGGGACAGGGCCCCCCTACGAGCAGTACTTC.

This clone is a singleton in its sample. V usage is TRBV5-1 and J usage is TRBJ1-3, with D unclear. The CDR3 runs to 14 residues. V dropped 4 bases and J dropped 4 bases, with 12 bases sitting between them. The germline CDR1 and CDR2 sequences are SGHRS and YFSETQ. The CDR3 protein is CASSPRGSGNTIYF. CDR3 in DNA: TGCGCCAGCAGCCCCCGCGGGTCGGGAAACACCATATATTTT.

V and J are TRBV29-1 and TRBJ1-3; 9 bases line up with TRBD1. This CDR3 spans 13 amino acids. Per germline, CDR1 SQVTM and CDR2 ANQGSEA. The V gene end was trimmed by 6 bases and the J gene end by 4 bases; junction bases not matched to a gene: 4. The CDR3 nucleotides are TGCAGCGTCGGGACAGGGAAGGGAAACACCATATATTTT. Protein product: CSVGTGKGNTIYF.

About this clone itself: Other DNA sequences in this specimen translate into the identical CDR3. The chain links TRBV5-1 to TRBJ2-7; D is possibly TRBD1 (6 bases). Germline V gene lookup returns CDR1 SGHRS and CDR2 YFSETQ. The CDR3 has 12 amino acids. Trimming took off 0 bases at V and 5 bases at J, with 6 bases between the two ends. The CDR3 reads CASSLAGDEQYF. The CDR3 DNA is TGCGCCAGCAGCTTGGCAGGGGACGAGCAGTACTTC.

The chain employs TRBV11-2 and TRBJ1-1, with unresolved D. V was pared by 4 bases and J by 1 base, with 7 bases between. The germline V gene has CDR1 SGHAT and CDR2 FQNNGV. The CDR3 is 13 amino acids. In nucleotides, the CDR3 is TGTGCCAGCAGCTCCATTCCGAACACTGAAGCTTTCTTT. Its protein is CASSSIPNTEAFF.

This chain joins TRBV5-4 and TRBJ2-3; D may be TRBD1 (6 bases). Trimming pared 0 bases from V and 0 bases from J, leaving 11 bases between. CDR1 is SGHNT, CDR2 YYREEE, per germline (reference sequence). CDR3 length equals 16 residues. This chain's CDR3 is CASSLVTGHSTDTQYF. As DNA, the CDR3 is TGTGCCAGCAGCTTGGTGACGGGACATAGCACAGATACGCAGTATTTT.

The CDR3, as DNA: TGCGCCAGCAGCTTACAACAGATGAACACTGAAGCTTTCTTT. As protein: CASSLQQMNTEAFF. The chain combines TRBV5-1 with TRBJ1-1; the D is unclear. This CDR3 spans 14 amino acids. Looked up from germline, CDR1 is SGHRS and CDR2 is YFSETQ. Trimming cost V 2 bases and J 0 bases, with 8 bases left between them.

This clone showed up just a few times. The V gene is TRBV3-1 (or the pseudogene TRBV3-2), the J gene TRBJ1-5; unclear D gene. This CDR3 has 13 residues. The germline CDR1 and CDR2 sequences are LGHDT and YNNKEL (reference sequence). V lost 1 base and J 5 bases, leaving 6 bases between the germline ends. DNA for the CDR3: TGTGCCAGCAGCCAAGCCATTTATCAGCCCCAGCATTTT. Protein product: CASSQAIYQPQHF.

This chain joins TRBV2 and TRBJ1-5; D might be TRBD1 (5 bases). Germline CDR1 and CDR2: SNHLY and FYNNEI. CDR3 length equals 13 residues. V gave up 3 bases and J gave up 5 bases, with 8 bases separating them. The CDR3 loop is CASSDREDQPQHF. DNA of the CDR3: TGTGCCAGCAGTGACAGGGAGGATCAGCCCCAGCATTTT.

The V call is TRBV12-3 or TRBV12-4, the J call TRBJ1-1; D is uncertain. CDR3 size: 13 residues. The ends were cut back, 3 bases at V and 2 bases at J, with 7 bases in the middle. This CDR3 reads CASSLQANTEAFF. The CDR3 nucleotides are TGTGCCAGCAGTTTGCAGGCAAACACTGAAGCTTTCTTT.

The chain links TRBV6-5 to TRBJ2-5, with TRBD1 as a possible D gene (5 bases). This CDR3 has 15 residues. Trimming removed 0 bases at V and 2 bases at J, with 10 bases between. CDR1 MNHEY and CDR2 SVGAGI come from the germline V gene. The CDR3 DNA reads as TGTGCCAGCAGTTACTCGAACAGGAATCAAGAGACCCAGTACTTC. Encoded protein: CASSYSNRNQETQYF.

This chain joins TRBV19 and TRBJ1-5; 10 nucleotides agree with TRBD1. V was pared by 5 bases and J by 7 bases, with 5 bases of the junction left unmatched. The CDR3 runs to 14 residues. Germline CDR1 reads LNHDA; CDR2 reads SQIVND (reference sequence). The CDR3 DNA reads as TGTGCCAGTAGTGAGACAGGGGGCCGGCAGCCCCAGCATTTT. Its protein product is CASSETGGRQPQHF.

The gene calls are TRBV4-2 and TRBJ2-2; TRBD2 matches at 9 bases. V was pared by 0 bases and J by 5 bases, with 7 bases of the junction left unmatched. Germline values: CDR1 LGHNA, CDR2 YNFKEQ. The CDR3 contains 17 residues. The CDR3 sequence is CASSQERGLAGTGELFF. The DNA for the CDR3 is TGTGCCAGCAGCCAAGAAAGAGGGCTAGCGGGGACCGGGGAGCTGTTTTTT.

The chain couples TRBV4-3 to TRBJ2-2; tentatively, D is TRBD2 (5 bases). The CDR3 has 13 amino acids. V shed 4 bases and J shed 4 bases, with 7 bases lying between them. Per germline, CDR1 LGHNA and CDR2 YSLEER. CDR3 nucleotide sequence: TGCGCCAGCAGCCTAGGACTCACCGGGGAGCTGTTTTTT. It is translated as CASSLGLTGELFF.

This chain connects TRBV10-3 to TRBJ2-7, with D uncertain. The V gene lost 4 bases and the J gene lost 3 bases, with 13 bases spanning the gap. CDR1 is ENHRY, CDR2 SYGVKD, per germline. The CDR3 runs to 14 residues. The CDR3 DNA is TGTGCCATCAGTGCAGGCAGTTTGAACTACGAGCAGTACTTC. It yields the protein CAISAGSLNYEQYF.

The rearrangement uses TRBV5-8 and TRBJ2-2, with 8 bases lining up with TRBD2. V trimming: 1 base; J trimming: 1 base; junction bases outside the gene matches: 3. This CDR3 has 16 amino acids. Germline assignment: CDR1 SGHTS and CDR2 YDEGEE. CDR3 in amino acids: CASSLNSGGNTGELFF. The CDR3 nucleotides are TGTGCCAGCAGCTTGAACAGCGGGGGGAACACCGGGGAGCTGTTTTTT.

As concerns this clone: A junction end diverges from the germline sequence, so it may reflect a read error. The gene calls are TRBV15 and TRBJ1-5; a possible D gene is TRBD1 (6 bases). The CDR3 is 13 amino acids. The germline V gene encodes CDR1 LNHNV and CDR2 YYDKDF (reference sequence). This chain's CDR3 is CTTSRGGDQPQHF. The CDR3 bases are TGTACCACCAGCAGAGGGGGGGATCAGCCCCAGCATTTT.

The genes are TRBV24-1 and TRBJ1-1, with D maybe TRBD1 (5 bases). Germline V gene data show CDR1 as KGHDR and CDR2 as SFDVKD. CDR3 length equals 13 residues. The germline V and J ends were trimmed by 7 bases and 0 bases, with 8 bases remaining between them. In DNA, the CDR3 is TGTGCCACCAGCAGGGCCATGAACACTGAAGCTTTCTTT. The encoded protein is CATSRAMNTEAFF.

J is TRBJ2-1 and V is TRBV19; no firm D call. The V end was cut by 6 bases, the J end by 0 bases, with 12 bases between. In germline, CDR1 is LNHDA, CDR2 SQIVND (reference sequence). This CDR3 has 15 amino acids. The CDR3 is CASRTTLSSYNEQFF. DNA for the CDR3: TGTGCCAGTAGGACAACGCTGAGCTCCTACAATGAGCAGTTCTTC.

This clone was found a few times. This rearrangement joins TRBV4-1 to TRBJ2-2; a possible D gene is TRBD1 (5 bases). CDR1 MGHRA and CDR2 YSYEKL come from the germline V gene. The CDR3 has 14 amino acids. The V gene lost 4 bases and the J gene lost 4 bases, with 10 bases spanning the gap. CDR3 nucleotide sequence: TGCGCCAGCAGCCCCAGGGTCGGCACCGGGGAGCTGTTTTTT. It codes for CASSPRVGTGELFF.

Only one count was recorded for this clone. The genes are TRBV6-6 and TRBJ1-2; 8 nucleotides line up with TRBD1. The CDR3 sequence is 12 residues long. Germline assignment: CDR1 MNHNY and CDR2 SVGAGI (reference sequence). V shed 5 bases and J 8 bases; nucleotides not matched to a gene: 4. CDR3 amino acids: CASSRQGRGYTF. The CDR3 DNA reads as TGTGCCAGCAGTCGACAGGGGCGAGGCTACACCTTC.